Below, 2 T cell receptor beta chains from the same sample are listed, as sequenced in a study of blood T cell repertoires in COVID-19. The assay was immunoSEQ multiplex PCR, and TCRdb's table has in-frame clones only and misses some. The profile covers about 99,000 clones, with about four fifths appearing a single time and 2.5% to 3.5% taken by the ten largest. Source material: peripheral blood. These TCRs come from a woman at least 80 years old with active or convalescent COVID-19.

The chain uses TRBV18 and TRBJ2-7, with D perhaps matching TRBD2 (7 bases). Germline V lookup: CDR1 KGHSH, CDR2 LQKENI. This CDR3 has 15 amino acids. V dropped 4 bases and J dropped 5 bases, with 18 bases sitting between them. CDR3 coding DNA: TGTGCCAGCTCACAGGGAGGCAGAGGGGGGGACGAGCAGTACTTC. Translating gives CASSQGGRGGDEQYF.

The CDR3 loop is CAISFSTSGSYNEQFF. CDR3 coding DNA: TGTGCCATCAGTTTTAGCACTAGCGGTTCCTACAATGAGCAGTTCTTC. The chain uses TRBV10-3 and TRBJ2-1; 8 bases fit TRBD2. The CDR3 runs to 16 residues. Germline values: CDR1 ENHRY, CDR2 SYGVKD. Trimming took 5 bases from V and 1 from J; bases not matched to a gene: 7.